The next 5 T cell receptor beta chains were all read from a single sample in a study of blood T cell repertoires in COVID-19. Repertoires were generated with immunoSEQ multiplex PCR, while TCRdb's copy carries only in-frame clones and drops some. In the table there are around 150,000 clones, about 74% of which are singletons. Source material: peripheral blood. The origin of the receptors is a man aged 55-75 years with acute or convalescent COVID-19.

This CDR3 is CASSFSRTSELSSYNEQFF. The CDR3 DNA sequence: TGTGCCAGCAGTTTCTCACGGACTAGCGAGCTAAGCTCCTACAATGAGCAGTTCTTC. The rearrangement uses TRBV27 and TRBJ2-1; 9 bases match TRBD2. The CDR3 totals 19 residues. V gave up 3 bases and J gave up 0 bases; unmatched junction bases: 12. Germline values: CDR1 MNHEY, CDR2 SMNVEV (reference sequence).

CDR3 in amino acids: CASSLVGGGSYEQYF. CDR3 coding DNA: TGTGCCAGCAGCTTAGTCGGGGGAGGGTCCTACGAGCAGTACTTC. The chain couples TRBV11-2 to TRBJ2-7; 7 nucleotides line up with TRBD2. The CDR3 sequence is 15 residues long. Germline values: CDR1 SGHAT, CDR2 FQNNGV. Trimming at V came to 1 base and at J to 1 base, leaving 4 bases not matched to a gene.

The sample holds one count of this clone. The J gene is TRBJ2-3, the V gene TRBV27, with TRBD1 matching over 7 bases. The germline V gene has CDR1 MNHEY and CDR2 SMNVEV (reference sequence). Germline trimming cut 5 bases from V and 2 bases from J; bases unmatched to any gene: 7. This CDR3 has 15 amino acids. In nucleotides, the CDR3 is TGTGCCAGCAGTCCACCAGGGGGATACACAGATACGCAGTATTTT. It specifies CASSPPGGYTDTQYF.

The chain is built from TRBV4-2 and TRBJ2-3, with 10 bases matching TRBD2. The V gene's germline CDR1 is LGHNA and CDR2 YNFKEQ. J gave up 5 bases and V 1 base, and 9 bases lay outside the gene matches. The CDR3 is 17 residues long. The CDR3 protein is CASSQGRGAGGLDTQYF. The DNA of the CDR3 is TGTGCCAGCAGCCAAGGGCGGGGAGCGGGGGGGCTAGATACGCAGTATTTT.

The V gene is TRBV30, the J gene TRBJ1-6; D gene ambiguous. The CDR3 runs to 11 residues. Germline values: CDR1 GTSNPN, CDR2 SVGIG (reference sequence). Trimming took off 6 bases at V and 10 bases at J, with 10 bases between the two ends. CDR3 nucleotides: TGTGCCTGTTCCGAGAAATCACCCCTCCACTTT. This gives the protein CACSEKSPLHF. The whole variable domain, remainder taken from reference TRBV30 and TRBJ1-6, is SQTIHQWPATLVQPVGSPLSLECTVEGTSNPNLYWYRQAAGRGLQLLFYSVGIGQISSEVPQNLSASRPQDRQFILSSKKLLLSDSGFYLCACSEKSPLHFGNGTRLTVT.